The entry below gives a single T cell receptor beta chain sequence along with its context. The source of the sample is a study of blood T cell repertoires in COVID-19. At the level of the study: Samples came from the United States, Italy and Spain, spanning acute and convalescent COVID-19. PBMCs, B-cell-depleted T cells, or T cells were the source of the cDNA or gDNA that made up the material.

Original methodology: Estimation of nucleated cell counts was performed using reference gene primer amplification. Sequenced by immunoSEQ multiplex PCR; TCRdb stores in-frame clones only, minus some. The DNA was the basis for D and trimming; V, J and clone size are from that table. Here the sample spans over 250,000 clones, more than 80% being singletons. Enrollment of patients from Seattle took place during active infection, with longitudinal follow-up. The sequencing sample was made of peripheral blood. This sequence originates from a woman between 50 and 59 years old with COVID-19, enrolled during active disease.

The CDR3 spells CASSLDGTGSTYGYTF. The CDR3 DNA reads TGTGCCAGCAGCTTAGACGGGACAGGGAGTACCTATGGCTACACCTTC. The J gene is TRBJ1-2, the V gene TRBV7-2; 9 bases are a match to TRBD1. This CDR3 comprises 16 residues. The germline CDR1 and CDR2 sequences are SGHTA and FQGNSA. The ends lost 1 base at V and 4 bases at J; junction bases unmatched: 7.